Presented here are 10 T cell receptor beta chains from one specimen sequenced in a study of blood T cell repertoires in COVID-19. Repertoires were generated with immunoSEQ multiplex PCR, while TCRdb's copy carries only in-frame clones and drops some. The sample has around 110,000 clones; roughly 85% are singletons. The specimen sequenced was peripheral blood. Receptors were obtained from a man aged 35 to 55 with acute or convalescent COVID-19.

The chain combines TRBV6-6 with TRBJ1-5; D remains ambiguous. This CDR3 region has 15 residues. V gave up 5 bases and J gave up 7 bases, with 18 bases separating them. Germline V CDR1 and CDR2: MNHNY, SVGAGI (reference sequence). The CDR3 is CASSPAGGREQPQHF. CDR3 bases: TGTGCCAGCAGTCCAGCCGGTGGAAGGGAGCAGCCCCAGCATTTT.

The genes are TRBV11-1 and TRBJ2-7; 8 positions agree with TRBD1. The CDR3 totals 15 residues. In germline, CDR1 is SGHAT, CDR2 FQDESV (reference sequence). Losses at the gene ends were 2 bases for V and 2 bases for J; bases not matched to a gene: 5. CDR3 nucleotide sequence: TGTGCCAGCAGCTTACCCGGACAGGGACCCTACGAGCAGTACTTC. This translates into CASSLPGQGPYEQYF. The variable domain in full, completed from reference TRBV11-1 and TRBJ2-7, reads EAEVAQSPRYKITEKSQAVAFWCDPISGHATLYWYRQILGQGPELLVQFQDESVVDDSQLPKDRFSAERLKGVDSTLKIQPAELGDSAMYLCASSLPGQGPYEQYFGPGTRLTVT.

The chain combines TRBV7-8 with TRBJ2-1; tentatively, D is TRBD2 (6 bases). CDR1 SGHVS and CDR2 FQNEAQ come from the germline V gene. The CDR3 has 13 residues. V lost 7 bases and J 10 bases, leaving 17 bases between the germline ends. The CDR3 DNA reads TGTGCCAGCATCCCCGAACCGGGAGCCGAGCAGTTCTTC. Its protein is CASIPEPGAEQFF.

In DNA form, the CDR3 reads TGCGCCAGCAGCACCGGGACAGGGGTATACGAGCAGTACTTC. As protein: CASSTGTGVYEQYF. The chain uses TRBV5-1 and TRBJ2-7; 10 bases fit TRBD1. Germline lookup yields CDR1 SGHRS and CDR2 YFSETQ. The ends lost 4 bases at V and 4 bases at J; junction bases unmatched: 5. CDR3 length: 14 residues.

In this sample, this clone turned up a few times. This chain links TRBV6-5 with TRBJ1-2; D unclear. V was cut by 5 bases and J by 3 bases, with 10 bases left in between. From germline, CDR1 is MNHEY and CDR2 SVGAGI. The CDR3 extends over 13 amino acids. CDR3 sequence: CASSPGADYGYTF. For the CDR3, the DNA is TGTGCCAGCAGTCCCGGCGCGGACTATGGCTACACCTTC.

V is TRBV7-8 and J is TRBJ1-1, with unresolved D. The germline CDR1 and CDR2 sequences are SGHVS and FQNEAQ. V lost 8 bases, J lost 0 bases, and 10 bases lay in between. This CDR3 is built from 13 residues. CDR3 region: CASGESLNTEAFF. CDR3 bases: TGTGCCAGCGGGGAGAGCCTGAACACTGAAGCTTTCTTT.

The rearrangement uses TRBV7-2 and TRBJ1-1; TRBD1 might be the D (5 bases). The V end lost 1 base, the J end lost 4 bases, and 13 bases lay between the germline ends. Per germline, CDR1 SGHTA and CDR2 FQGNSA. This CDR3 spans 15 amino acids. In DNA, the CDR3 is TGTGCCAGCAGCTTAGTCTCGCAGGGCGGCACTGAAGCTTTCTTT. It specifies CASSLVSQGGTEAFF.

V is TRBV9 and J is TRBJ2-1; tentatively, D is TRBD1 (6 bases). CDR1 and CDR2 (germline): SGDLS, YYNGEE. Trimming took off 4 bases at V and 4 bases at J, with 12 bases between the two ends. The CDR3 runs to 14 residues. The CDR3 sequence: CASSLNTGYNEQFF. CDR3 DNA: TGTGCCAGCAGCCTTAATACAGGGTACAATGAGCAGTTCTTC.

The chain joins TRBV7-8 to TRBJ2-3; D is undetermined. This CDR3 is 12 amino acids long. The V gene lost 5 bases and the J gene lost 4 bases, with 7 bases spanning the gap. CDR1 is SGHVS, CDR2 FQNEAQ, per germline. CDR3 DNA: TGTGCCAGCAGCCCTTCTGCAGATACGCAGTATTTT. Translating gives CASSPSADTQYF.

This chain links TRBV19 with TRBJ1-3, with D perhaps TRBD1 (6 bases). The CDR3 spans 15 residues. V lost 7 bases and J lost 1, with 14 bases in between. The germline CDR1 and CDR2 sequences are LNHDA and SQIVND (reference sequence). The chain's CDR3 is CASTKTRGSGNTIYF. In DNA form, the CDR3 reads TGTGCCAGTACCAAAACCAGGGGATCTGGAAACACCATATATTTT. The full variable domain, its missing parts supplied by reference TRBV19 and TRBJ1-3, is DGGITQSPKYLFRKEGQNVTLSCEQNLNHDAMYWYRQDPGQGLRLIYYSQIVNDFQKGDIAEGYSVSREKKESFPLTVTSAQKNPTAFYLCASTKTRGSGNTIYFGEGSWLTVV.